These 2 T cell receptor beta chains share one sample of origin, sequenced in a study of blood T cell repertoires in COVID-19. TCRdb's copy holds only in-frame clones and misses some; the assay was immunoSEQ multiplex PCR. Seen here are about 210,000 clones, around nine tenths observed once, and the top ten hold roughly 0.7%. The sequencing input was peripheral blood. The receptors here all came from a man between 40 and 49 years old with acute or convalescent COVID-19.

The chain uses TRBV7-2 and TRBJ1-2; TRBD1 agrees at 8 bases. The junction had 9 bases not matched to a gene; V was cut back by 4 bases and J by 8 bases. CDR3 length equals 14 residues. Germline V CDR1 and CDR2: SGHTA, FQGNSA. CDR3 bases: TGTGCCAGCAGCTCACCGGACAGGGACGGGGGCTACACCTTC. This sequence encodes CASSSPDRDGGYTF.

CDR3 bases: TGTGCCAGTAGCTCGGGCGGGGACAGGGTAGAGACCCAGTACTTC. Protein: CASSSGGDRVETQYF. The gene calls are TRBV19 and TRBJ2-5, with 9 bases lining up with TRBD1. Trimming removed 6 bases from V and 4 bases from J; junction bases left unmatched: 9. There are 15 residues in the CDR3. Germline V gene sequence: CDR1 LNHDA, CDR2 SQIVND (reference sequence).